This is a list of T cell receptor beta chains from one sample in a study of molecular identifiers for immune sequencing clone quantification. TCRdb reanalysed the PCR reads using MiXCR and keeps one entry per CDR3 protein. There are a few hundred thousand distinct CDR3 sequences in the sample; roughly a fifth occur only once, and approximately 0.84% lies in the top ten. What was sequenced was naive CD8+ T cells from blood, with Jurkat cell RNA spiked in. These TCRs come from a human donor in good health. Some libraries in this study had Jurkat cell RNA spiked in. The CDR3 runs from the conserved cysteine through the conserved F or W. Each record gives: clone size, J gene, D gene, V gene, CDR3 protein. The D gene is left open where the match is weak. Only part of the rows carry a size: once, few, many, or a class if the clone is expanded.

-	TRBJ2-1	-	TRBV4-3	CASSLYDYPTGNEQFF
-	TRBJ1-4	-	TRBV5-6	CASSLLGSGDEKLFF
few	TRBJ2-2	TRBD2	TRBV20-1	CSARRGDDGELFF
many	TRBJ2-3	TRBD2	TRBV20-1	CSARVSGTSSDTQYF
-	TRBJ2-5	TRBD1	TRBV2	CASSEYQQGAKTQYF
few	TRBJ1-2	-	TRBV6-2/TRBV6-3	CASSYVASSYGYTF
many	TRBJ2-7	TRBD2	TRBV4-3	CASSQDSGSSYEQYF
few	TRBJ2-5	TRBD2	TRBV27	CASSSRLAGEETQYF
many	TRBJ2-3	-	TRBV2	CASSYSADPTDTQYF
many	TRBJ2-7	TRBD2	TRBV4-2	CASSLQREGPYEQYF
many	TRBJ1-5	TRBD1	TRBV6-2/TRBV6-3	CASSYPTGTGGGQPQHF
-	TRBJ2-1	TRBD2	TRBV7-7	CASSHGTSGYNEQFF
-	TRBJ2-5	TRBD1	TRBV2	CASSETSLAGGLQETQYF
-	TRBJ1-2	-	TRBV12-5	CASGRGSYGYTF
many	TRBJ2-1	-	TRBV7-2	CASSLIDSNEQFF
many	TRBJ1-1	TRBD1	TRBV7-9	CASSDRATEAFF
-	TRBJ2-3	TRBD2	TRBV20-1	CSARDYQLAGYLTDTQYF
-	TRBJ2-7	-	TRBV7-6	CASSLAGIGTYEQYF
-	TRBJ2-7	-	TRBV7-3	CASSSYEVFGGEQYF
-	TRBJ2-4	-	TRBV4-3	CASSQDRAGFLTKNIQYF
many	TRBJ2-3	TRBD2	TRBV20-1	CSAHPGPSGGADTDTQYF
-	TRBJ1-2	-	TRBV13	CASSLGSSFQGYAF
many	TRBJ1-1	-	TRBV4-1	CASSQESGRDTEAFF
few	TRBJ2-7	TRBD2	TRBV20-1	CSARLAGEGGYEQYF
few	TRBJ2-1	-	TRBV29-1	CSVEGLGIEQFF
few	TRBJ2-7	TRBD2	TRBV20-1	CSASPSGPLSYEQYF
-	TRBJ2-2	-	TRBV28	CASADRVTIPGELFF
-	TRBJ2-7	TRBD1	TRBV5-1	CASSHRDRGLYEQYF
-	TRBJ2-3	-	TRBV19	CASVIGSGTDTQYF
many	TRBJ2-7	TRBD2	TRBV5-4	CASSEGLAAAYEQYF
few	TRBJ1-5	TRBD1	TRBV24-1	CATSAGGDQPQHF
-	TRBJ2-1	-	TRBV6-5	CASSYSKGSGRGVGGEQFF
many	TRBJ2-3	TRBD2	TRBV27	CASSFGTSLTDTQYF
-	TRBJ1-1	-	TRBV11-2	CVSSLSVGVTEAFF
-	TRBJ2-2	TRBD1	TRBV24-1	CATSEGQGSNTGELFF
-	TRBJ1-5	TRBD1	TRBV6-2/TRBV6-3	CASSIGTGTNRPQHF
many	TRBJ2-3	-	TRBV6-5	CASSYLGGDGTDTQYF
many	TRBJ2-2	TRBD1	TRBV4-3	CASSQSNYRDRKNTGELFF
few	TRBJ2-2	-	TRBV6-2/TRBV6-3	CASSYSPKPEQGNTGELFF
-	TRBJ2-7	TRBD2	TRBV6-2/TRBV6-3	CASGHLAGESGQYF
few	TRBJ2-7	TRBD1	TRBV27	CASTQTQGAVRDGYEQYF